These 28 T cell receptor beta chains were all obtained from the same sample, sequenced in a study of PD-1 blockade in mismatch repair-deficient tumors. The table came from immunoSEQ multiplex PCR; TCRdb's copy has only in-frame clones and leaves some out. The table lists 50,000 or so clones, 77% of them singletons. This specimen was PBMCs, taken before pembrolizumab treatment. Receptor source: an adult with mismatch repair-deficient cancer.

The chain uses TRBV19 and TRBJ1-5; D gene unclear. The CDR3 sequence is 13 residues long. Germline V gene data show CDR1 as LNHDA and CDR2 as SQIVND (reference sequence). Trimming left V 1 base short and J 5 bases short, with 6 bases between. The DNA of the CDR3 is TGTGCCAGTAGTATAGCCGAGGATCAGCCCCAGCATTTT. It is translated as CASSIAEDQPQHF. Looking up the rest from reference TRBV19 and TRBJ1-5 gives the full variable domain: DGGITQSPKYLFRKEGQNVTLSCEQNLNHDAMYWYRQDPGQGLRLIYYSQIVNDFQKGDIAEGYSVSREKKESFPLTVTSAQKNPTAFYLCASSIAEDQPQHFGDGTRLSIL.

The chain couples TRBV7-3 to TRBJ2-3; no firm D call. The germline CDR1 and CDR2 sequences are SGHTA and FQGTGA. This CDR3 contains 13 residues. Trimming shortened V by 5 bases and J by 2 bases, and 8 bases separated the two germline ends. The CDR3 here is CASSRSVTDTQYF. The CDR3 DNA sequence: TGTGCCAGCAGCCGCTCCGTCACAGATACGCAGTATTTT.

The CDR3, as DNA: TGTGCCAGCAGTGAAACCACAGGGAGAGCTTTCTTT. Translated: CASSETTGRAFF. The chain joins TRBV2 to TRBJ1-1; possibly TRBD1 for D (6 bases). This CDR3 is built from 12 residues. Germline CDR1 reads SNHLY; CDR2 reads FYNNEI. V lost 2 bases, J lost 10 bases, and 11 bases lay in between.

V is TRBV7-6 and J is TRBJ1-3, with 8 bases aligning to TRBD1. The V gene end was trimmed by 5 bases and the J gene end by 8 bases; junction bases not matched to a gene: 8. Germline assignment: CDR1 SGHVS and CDR2 FNYEAQ. The CDR3 length is 14 residues. CDR3 nucleotide sequence: TGTGCCAGCAGCGTCGACAGGGGTAGGGACACCATATATTTT. It codes for CASSVDRGRDTIYF.

This clone has a handful of counts. The chain carries TRBV6-1 and TRBJ2-7, with TRBD1 as a possible D gene (6 bases). The CDR3 contains 15 residues. The ends were cut back, 0 bases at V and 4 bases at J, with 13 bases in the middle. Germline V gives CDR1 MNHNS, CDR2 SASEGT. The CDR3 loop reads CASSEAWTANYEQYF. The CDR3 coding sequence is TGTGCCAGCAGTGAAGCCTGGACAGCCAATTACGAGCAGTACTTC.

The chain couples TRBV4-1 to TRBJ2-3; the D is unclear. The CDR3 consists of 14 residues. Germline CDR1 MGHRA, CDR2 YSYEKL. With 3 bases removed from V and 3 bases from J, the gap between germline ends came to 10 bases. As DNA, the CDR3 is TGCGCCAGCAGCCAGGGGTTGGGAACAGATACGCAGTATTTT. Protein product: CASSQGLGTDTQYF.

V usage is TRBV6-4 and J usage is TRBJ2-7; 10 bases are a match to TRBD1. V was pared by 6 bases and J by 5 bases, with 13 bases of the junction left unmatched. The germline CDR1 and CDR2 sequences are MRHNA and SNTAGT. The CDR3 contains 16 residues. This chain's CDR3 is CASRGDRGFFSDEQYF. The CDR3 DNA follows: TGTGCCAGCAGAGGGGACAGGGGTTTTTTTTCGGACGAGCAGTACTTC.

J is TRBJ2-5 and V is TRBV21-1; the listed D gene, TRBD2, was not tested against the DNA. TRBV21-1 is termed a pseudogene. There are 14 residues in the CDR3. CDR3 in amino acids: CARGGSGSLETQYF. CDR3 DNA sequence: TGTGCCAGGGGGGGTAGCGGGAGTCTGGAGACCCAGTACTTC.

The chain links TRBV4-3 to TRBJ2-1; 12 bases match TRBD2. Germline V gene sequence: CDR1 LGHNA, CDR2 YSLEER. This CDR3 is built from 19 residues. Trimming took 1 base from V and 1 from J; bases not matched to a gene: 8. CDR3 sequence: CASSQVPLAGGPSYNEQFF. CDR3 sequence (DNA): TGCGCCAGCAGCCAAGTTCCCCTAGCGGGAGGGCCTTCCTACAATGAGCAGTTCTTC.

J is TRBJ2-5 and V is TRBV30, with D possibly matching TRBD1 (5 bases). Trimming took 1 base from V and 2 from J, leaving 8 bases between them. Germline CDR1 is GTSNPN and CDR2 is SVGIG (reference sequence). The CDR3 extends over 13 amino acids. This CDR3 is CAWSGTGQETQYF. Written as DNA, the CDR3 is TGTGCCTGGAGTGGAACAGGTCAAGAGACCCAGTACTTC.

This clone was found once. V and J are TRBV6-1 and TRBJ2-7, with D perhaps TRBD2 (5 bases). V was cut by 8 bases and J by 0 bases, with 8 bases left in between. CDR1 and CDR2 from the germline V gene are MNHNS and SASEGT. The CDR3 loop spans 12 amino acids. CDR3 loop: CASGRFSYEQYF. CDR3 nucleotide sequence: TGTGCCAGCGGGAGATTCTCCTACGAGCAGTACTTC.

The chain links TRBV6-6 to TRBJ2-5; D remains ambiguous. V was pared by 4 bases and J by 7 bases, with 10 bases between. Germline-derived CDR1 and CDR2 are MNHNY and SVGAGI (reference sequence). The CDR3 loop spans 12 amino acids. CDR3 loop: CASSSGLGTQYF. The DNA of the CDR3 is TGTGCCAGCAGTTCGGGTTTGGGGACCCAGTACTTC.

The table lists this clone with a count of one. The V gene is TRBV5-1, the J gene TRBJ2-5, with 7 bases that match TRBD2. The germline gives CDR1 SGHRS, CDR2 YFSETQ. The J segment lost 3 bases and the V segment lost 0 bases, leaving 5 bases of the junction unmatched. CDR3 size: 15 residues. DNA for the CDR3: TGCGCCAGCAGCTTGGATACGGCGGGAGAAGAGACCCAGTACTTC. It translates to CASSLDTAGEETQYF. Supplemented by reference TRBV5-1 and TRBJ2-5, the full variable domain reads KAGVTQTPRYLIKTRGQQVTLSCSPISGHRSVSWYQQTPGQGLQFLFEYFSETQRNKGNFPGRFSGRQFSNSRSEMNVSTLELGDSALYLCASSLDTAGEETQYFGPGTRLLVL.

This clone has just one count. The chain recombines TRBV10-3 with TRBJ1-3, with TRBD1 matching 7 bases. V gave up 6 bases and J gave up 5 bases; unmatched junction bases: 7. CDR3 length: 14 residues. Germline assignment: CDR1 ENHRY and CDR2 SYGVKD. The CDR3, as DNA: TGTGCCATCAGCAAAGACAGGGCTCGAAACACCATATATTTT. This sequence encodes CAISKDRARNTIYF.

The rearrangement uses TRBV6-5 and TRBJ1-3; D remains unclear. V dropped 4 bases and J dropped 2 bases, with 15 bases sitting between them. This CDR3 is built from 16 residues. In germline, CDR1 is MNHEY, CDR2 SVGAGI. The CDR3 DNA reads TGTGCCAGCAGTTTACAACCGGGATTCACTGGAAACACCATATATTTT. It yields the protein CASSLQPGFTGNTIYF.

The V and J genes are TRBV2 and TRBJ2-3; D is perhaps TRBD1 or TRBD2 (5 bases each). The ends were cut back, 8 bases at V and 2 bases at J, with 14 bases in the middle. CDR3 length equals 14 residues. Germline CDR1 and CDR2: SNHLY and FYNNEI. CDR3 in DNA: TGTGCCAGCCTTTCGGGGACCTACACAGATACGCAGTATTTT. This codes for CASLSGTYTDTQYF.

V is TRBV27 and J is TRBJ1-3; no clear D. V dropped 0 bases and J dropped 6 bases, with 12 bases sitting between them. Germline lookup yields CDR1 MNHEY and CDR2 SMNVEV (reference sequence). The CDR3 extends over 15 amino acids. CDR3 sequence: CASSLSASPLNTIYF. Written as DNA, the CDR3 is TGTGCCAGCAGTTTATCAGCTTCGCCGCTAAACACCATATATTTT.

The rearrangement joins TRBV9 to TRBJ2-7, with 7 positions matching TRBD2. Germline V gives CDR1 SGDLS, CDR2 YYNGEE. This CDR3 is 17 amino acids long. V was clipped by 0 bases and J by 0 bases; unmatched bases: 9. This CDR3 is CASSVESSGGGSYEQYF. The CDR3 nucleotides are TGTGCCAGCAGCGTAGAATCTTCGGGGGGAGGCTCCTACGAGCAGTACTTC. Full variable domain (outside the CDR3, taken from reference TRBV9 and TRBJ2-7): DSGVTQTPKHLITATGQRVTLRCSPRSGDLSVYWYQQSLDQGLQFLIQYYNGEERAKGNILERFSAQQFPDLHSELNLSSLELGDSALYFCASSVESSGGGSYEQYFGPGTRLTVT.

The V gene is TRBV5-6, the J gene TRBJ1-1; D remains unclear. The length of the CDR3 is 13 residues. V was pared by 0 bases and J by 1 base, with 4 bases between. Germline assignment: CDR1 SGHDT and CDR2 YYEEEE. The CDR3 region has the DNA TGTGCCAGCAGCTTGGGGGGGAACACTGAAGCTTTCTTT. Protein product: CASSLGGNTEAFF.

V gene TRBV6-5 combines with J gene TRBJ1-2; no definite D call. Germline lookup yields CDR1 MNHEY and CDR2 SVGAGI. This CDR3 region has 11 residues. V was trimmed by 9 bases and J by 3 bases, leaving 8 bases between them. CDR3 in DNA: TGTGCCAGTAGTGGGTACTATGGCTACACCTTC. It codes for CASSGYYGYTF.

This sequence joins TRBV5-1 and TRBJ2-6, with unresolved D. This CDR3 has 15 amino acids. The germline V gene has CDR1 SGHRS and CDR2 YFSETQ. The V end lost 2 bases, the J end lost 0 bases, and 6 bases lay between the germline ends. The CDR3 loop reads CASSLGRSGANVLTF. The CDR3 nucleotides read TGCGCCAGCAGCTTAGGCCGCTCTGGGGCCAACGTCCTGACTTTC.

With respect to this clone: The junction departs from germline at one end; a sequencing error may be responsible. The chain's CDR3 is CASSLGDSVVLF. In nucleotides, the CDR3 is TGTGCCAGCAGCCTGGGGGACAGCGTCGTCTTATTT. This sequence joins TRBV27 and TRBJ1-1; 7 nucleotides match TRBD1. CDR3 length equals 12 residues. CDR1 is MNHEY and CDR2 is SMNVEV in the germline V gene (reference sequence).

The J gene is TRBJ2-1, the V gene TRBV6-1, with D possibly being TRBD2 (5 bases). Trimming pared 7 bases from V and 2 bases from J, leaving 6 bases between. CDR1 and CDR2 (germline): MNHNS, SASEGT. This CDR3 has 12 residues. This chain's CDR3 is CASMEAYNEQFF. Here the CDR3 DNA reads TGTGCCAGCATGGAGGCCTACAATGAGCAGTTCTTC.

This rearrangement joins TRBV9 to TRBJ2-1, with 8 bases fitting TRBD2. Germline trimming cut 3 bases from V and 6 bases from J; bases unmatched to any gene: 14. CDR1 and CDR2 from the germline V gene are SGDLS and YYNGEE. CDR3 length: 17 residues. CDR3: CASSGRGASGGSNEQFF. In DNA, the CDR3 is TGTGCCAGCAGCGGTCGGGGCGCGAGCGGGGGCTCCAATGAGCAGTTCTTC.

This clone has just one count. V usage is TRBV19 and J usage is TRBJ1-5, with D tentatively TRBD1 (5 bases). V was trimmed by 5 bases and J by 6 bases, leaving 20 bases between them. Germline V gene data show CDR1 as LNHDA and CDR2 as SQIVND (reference sequence). This CDR3 spans 16 amino acids. The DNA for the CDR3 is TGTGCCAGTAGTCCGCAGAGGCAGGGAAGGGGTCAGCCCCAGCATTTT. Translated, it gives CASSPQRQGRGQPQHF. Full variable domain (rest looked up from reference TRBV19 and TRBJ1-5): DGGITQSPKYLFRKEGQNVTLSCEQNLNHDAMYWYRQDPGQGLRLIYYSQIVNDFQKGDIAEGYSVSREKKESFPLTVTSAQKNPTAFYLCASSPQRQGRGQPQHFGDGTRLSIL.

V usage is TRBV11-2 and J usage is TRBJ1-1; D call uncertain. Germline CDR1 SGHAT, CDR2 FQNNGV. The CDR3 spans 13 residues. V lost 3 bases and J lost 2, with 7 bases in between. The CDR3 nucleotides read TGTGCCAGCAGCTTCGGGAGAAACACTGAAGCTTTCTTT. It encodes CASSFGRNTEAFF.

This clone was seen a single time. CDR3 coding DNA: TGTGCCAGCAGCCGGGACTACGTAAACACAGATACGCAGTATTTT. It codes for CASSRDYVNTDTQYF. This chain connects TRBV5-4 to TRBJ2-3; 7 bases match TRBD2. Per the germline V gene, CDR1 is SGHNT and CDR2 is YYREEE (reference sequence). The ends lost 4 bases at V and 2 bases at J; junction bases unmatched: 7. This CDR3 is built from 15 residues.

The chain has TRBV5-8 and TRBJ2-3, with a possible D match to TRBD1 (6 bases). The V gene's germline CDR1 is SGHTS and CDR2 YDEGEE. This CDR3 is built from 13 residues. Deletions cut 3 bases from V and 8 bases from J, with 13 bases between. The DNA of the CDR3 is TGTGCCAGCAGCTCGTCAGGGGCTGTTACGCAGTATTTT. It translates to CASSSSGAVTQYF.